This T cell receptor beta chain was found in a study of shared clonotypes between healthy human individuals. Study-level results: Blood was the only sampled material, and tissue repertoires likely differ.

This clone was found once. The antigen is unknown. Produced via immunoSEQ multiplex PCR; TCRdb's table is partial and in-frame only. The sample lists 550,000 to 850,000 clones, 55% to 75% occurring once. Specimen: memory CD4+ T cells sorted from blood. Subset denoted: CD45RA-negative fraction. This TCR derives from a woman in her twenties or thirties in good health.

CDR3 residues: CAWGSSYEQYF. The DNA of the CDR3 is TGTGCCTGGGGGAGTTCCTACGAGCAGTACTTC. The rearrangement joins TRBV30 to TRBJ2-7, with D tentatively TRBD2 (5 bases). Germline CDR1 reads GTSNPN; CDR2 reads SVGIG (reference sequence). The CDR3 runs to 11 residues. V lost 5 bases, J lost 1 base, and 6 bases lay in between.